Following are 8 T cell receptor beta chains from one sample sequenced in a study of T-cell memory formation after mild COVID-19. One entry per CDR3 protein results from TCRdb running MiXCR on the 5' RACE reads. The sample holds more than 70,000 distinct CDR3 sequences, roughly 13% seen once. The sequenced sample was PBMCs or a T cell subset sorted from them (not recorded which). The source is an adult woman who had mild COVID-19 (a few samples of this study predate the infection). Cell type and time point are not known.

The CDR3 region is CASNQVQVGQPQHF. The CDR3 nucleotides read TGTGCCAGCAACCAAGTCCAGGTTGGACAGCCCCAGCATTTT. V gene TRBV2 combines with J gene TRBJ1-5; D is unclear. This CDR3 spans 14 amino acids. V was trimmed by 7 bases and J by 7 bases, leaving 17 bases between them. Germline V gene data show CDR1 as SNHLY and CDR2 as FYNNEI.

This chain uses TRBV7-6 with TRBJ1-5; D is ambiguous. V lost 1 base and J lost 0, with 7 bases in between. The germline gives CDR1 SGHVS, CDR2 FNYEAQ. This CDR3 is built from 15 residues. The CDR3 loop reads CASSLGGNSNQPQHF. The CDR3 coding sequence is TGTGCCAGCAGCTTAGGGGGTAATAGCAATCAGCCCCAGCATTTT.

In its sample, this clonotype was seen once. This rearrangement joins TRBV27 to TRBJ1-1; unclear D gene. Trimming left V 5 bases short and J 8 bases short, with 15 bases between. This CDR3 has 13 amino acids. Germline assignment: CDR1 MNHEY and CDR2 SMNVEV (reference sequence). This CDR3 is CASSPPGRNEAFF. The CDR3, as DNA: TGTGCCAGCAGTCCCCCCGGGAGGAACGAAGCTTTCTTT.

This clonotype has a handful of counts. This CDR3 reads CSARALGQGDEQYF. CDR3 DNA: TGCAGTGCTAGAGCGCTCGGACAGGGGGACGAGCAGTACTTC. The V and J genes are TRBV20-1 and TRBJ2-7; TRBD1 aligns across 10 bases. CDR1 and CDR2 from the germline V gene are DFQATT and SNEGSKA (reference sequence). J was trimmed by 5 bases and V by 1 base; bases with no gene match: 5. This CDR3 spans 14 amino acids.

V usage is TRBV29-1 and J usage is TRBJ2-7; either TRBD1 or TRBD2 may fit D (6 bases each). CDR1 is SQVTM and CDR2 is ANQGSEA in the germline V gene. The CDR3 covers 16 residues. Trimming stripped 4 bases from V and 4 bases from J, with 23 bases between. CDR3 coding DNA: TGCAGCGTTGTGCTGGGGGCGGGATCCGTTCGTTACGAGCAGTACTTC. Translation gives CSVVLGAGSVRYEQYF.

In this sample, this clonotype turned up a few times. The V call is TRBV15, the J call TRBJ1-1; no firm D call. This CDR3 has 15 amino acids. Germline CDR1 and CDR2: LNHNV and YYDKDF (reference sequence). Trimming pared 5 bases from V and 3 bases from J, leaving 16 bases between. The CDR3 bases are TGTGCCACCAGCGGAACGCAAAACAGTTACACTGAAGCTTTCTTT. Translated, it gives CATSGTQNSYTEAFF.

This clonotype was observed a few times. The chain combines TRBV4-1 with TRBJ2-1; TRBD2 agrees at 9 bases. From germline, CDR1 is MGHRA and CDR2 YSYEKL. The CDR3 totals 17 residues. V lost 3 bases, J lost 8 bases, and 14 bases stayed unmatched. The CDR3 DNA reads TGCGCCAGCAGCCACCCCCTGCGGGGGGGCCGAGGGGATGAGCAGTTCTTC. Its translation is CASSHPLRGGRGDEQFF.

This clonotype was observed at least ten times. The rearrangement joins TRBV7-9 to TRBJ2-7; D gene ambiguous. Trimming took 0 bases from V and 12 from J, leaving 12 bases between them. Germline values: CDR1 SEHNR, CDR2 FQNEAQ (reference sequence). The CDR3 covers 12 residues. The CDR3 sequence: CASSLARLDAYF. The CDR3 coding sequence is TGTGCCAGCAGCTTAGCCCGGCTCGACGCGTACTTC.